Listed below are T cell receptor beta chains from one sample, sequenced in a study of early T cells in non-severe SARS-CoV-2 infection. TCRdb re-called the 5' RACE reads with MiXCR, one entry per CDR3 protein. The table shows more than 60,000 distinct CDR3 sequences, with approximately 12% occurring only once. Specimen: whole blood, collected at baseline. The receptors shown here come from an adult who was a healthcare worker with PCR-confirmed SARS-CoV-2 infection or an uninfected control (not recorded which). The donor label of this sample is uncertain. The CDR3 runs from the conserved cysteine through the conserved F or W. Each record gives: V gene, clone size, D gene, J gene, CDR3 DNA, CDR3 protein. A D gene is named only where the DNA matches it firmly. Where a row states a size, it is once, few, many or the class of an expanded clone; other rows omit it.

>TRBV6-6|.|TRBD1|TRBJ1-4
TGTGCGAGCAGTTACTCGACAGGGGTGGTTACTAATGAAAAACTGTTTTTT
CASSYSTGVVTNEKLFF
>TRBV24-1|many|.|TRBJ2-2
TGTGCCACCAGCCCCGCCCCTTGGGCTTCGAACACCGGGGAGCTGTTTTTT
CATSPAPWASNTGELFF
>TRBV10-3|many|TRBD2|TRBJ2-1
TGTGCCATCAGTTTACGGACTAGCGGGGGGGATAATGAGCAGTTCTTC
CAISLRTSGGDNEQFF
>TRBV10-3|few|.|TRBJ2-3
TGTGCCATCGCCCGGGCCACAGATACGCAGTATTTT
CAIARATDTQYF
>TRBV7-8|.|.|TRBJ1-4
TGTGCCAGCAGCGAACGGGGGATCTGGGTTGCAACTAATGAAAAACTGTTTTTT
CASSERGIWVATNEKLFF
>TRBV2|many|.|TRBJ2-1
TGTGCCAGCAGTCAGGTGGGGATTTCTCACAGTGAGCAGTTCTTC
CASSQVGISHSEQFF
>TRBV6-2/TRBV6-3|.|.|TRBJ1-1
TGTGCCAGCAGTCCTCCCGGGGGAGGGACTGAAGCTTTCTTT
CASSPPGGGTEAFF
>TRBV27|few|TRBD1|TRBJ1-1
TGTGCCAGCAGTCCCCCCGGACAGGGTCCGGGGACTGAAGCTTTCTTT
CASSPPGQGPGTEAFF
>TRBV6-5|.|TRBD1|TRBJ2-5
TGTGCCTCAGGGACAGGCAGAGAGACCCAGTACTTC
CASGTGRETQYF
>TRBV4-1|many|TRBD1|TRBJ1-1
TGCGCCAGCAGCCAGTCCGGGACAGTGAACACTGAAGCTTTCTTT
CASSQSGTVNTEAFF
>TRBV6-6|few|TRBD1|TRBJ1-1
TGTGCCAGCAGTCGACAGGGAACGAACACTGAAGCTTTCTTT
CASSRQGTNTEAFF
>TRBV20-1|few|.|TRBJ2-3
TGCAGTGCTAGTATACAGGGACCAGATACGCAGTATTTT
CSASIQGPDTQYF
>TRBV7-9|few|.|TRBJ1-2
TGTGCCAGCAGCTTAGCATCAGTTGAAACAGCATACTATGGCTACACCTTC
CASSLASVETAYYGYTF
>TRBV18|few|.|TRBJ2-5
TGTGCCAGCTCACCACCAGCGCGTCAGACCCAGTACTTC
CASSPPARQTQYF
>TRBV3-1|.|TRBD1|TRBJ1-2
TGTGCCAGCAGCGAAAGGGACAGGCCTATCTATGGCTACACCTTC
CASSERDRPIYGYTF
>TRBV20-1|few|TRBD1|TRBJ2-3
TGCAGTGCTAGTTCTCAGGGGGTAGCAGATACGCAGTATTTT
CSASSQGVADTQYF
>TRBV11-2|.|.|TRBJ1-1
TGTGCCAGCAGCTCGACACCGGACGGAAAGAACACTGAAGCTTTCTTT
CASSSTPDGKNTEAFF
>TRBV29-1|few|.|TRBJ2-5
TGCAGCGTTGACGGGCTTGGGGAGGAGACCCAGTACTTC
CSVDGLGEETQYF
>TRBV5-1|many|TRBD1|TRBJ1-3
TGCGCCAGCAGCTTTGAGCCTCAGGGGGCCAGTGAAAACACCATATATTTT
CASSFEPQGASENTIYF
>TRBV21-1|.|.|TRBJ2-2
TGTGCCAGCACCCCAGGGAAGGAGGACACCGGGGAGCTGTTTTTT
CASTPGKEDTGELFF
>TRBV2|.|.|TRBJ2-5
TGTGCCAGTCATTACGGGGGGCATAAGACCCAGTACTTC
CASHYGGHKTQYF
>TRBV12-3/TRBV12-4|few|.|TRBJ2-4
TGTGCCAGCAGTCCCCTAACTACCAAAAACATTCAGTACTTC
CASSPLTTKNIQYF
>TRBV5-1|many|.|TRBJ2-5
TGCGCCAGCAGCTTGGCTGCACGGGGCCCCCAAGAGACCCAGTACTTC
CASSLAARGPQETQYF
>TRBV27|.|.|TRBJ1-2
TGTGCCAGCAGTTTATCGAGAGGGAGGAGGGGAGGCTACACCTTC
CASSLSRGRRGGYTF
>TRBV18|.|.|TRBJ2-5
TGTGCCAGCTCACGTCCGGGACGCCAAGAGACCCAGTACTTC
CASSRPGRQETQYF
>TRBV6-2/TRBV6-3|few|TRBD1|TRBJ2-1
TGTGCCAGCAGAGTCGGGACAGCCTGGGACTACAATGAGCAGTTCTTC
CASRVGTAWDYNEQFF